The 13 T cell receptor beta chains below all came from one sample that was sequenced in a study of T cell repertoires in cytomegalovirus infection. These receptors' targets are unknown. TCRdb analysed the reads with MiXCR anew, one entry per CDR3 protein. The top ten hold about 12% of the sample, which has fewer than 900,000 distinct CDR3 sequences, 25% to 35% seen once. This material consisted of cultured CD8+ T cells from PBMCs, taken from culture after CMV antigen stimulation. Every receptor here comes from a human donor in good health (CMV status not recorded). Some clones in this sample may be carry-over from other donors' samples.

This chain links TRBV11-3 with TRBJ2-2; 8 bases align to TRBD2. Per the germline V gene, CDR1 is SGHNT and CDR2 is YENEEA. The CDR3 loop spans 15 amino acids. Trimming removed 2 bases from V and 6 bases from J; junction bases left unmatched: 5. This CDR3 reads CASSLLSGVPGELFF. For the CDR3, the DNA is TGTGCCAGCAGCTTACTTAGCGGGGTTCCCGGGGAGCTGTTTTTT.

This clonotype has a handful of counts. CDR3 amino acids: CASSVGGEDTF. The CDR3 coding sequence is TGTGCCAGCAGCGTAGGTGGAGAGGACACCTTC. The rearrangement links TRBV9 to TRBJ1-2; no definite D call. V was pared by 0 bases and J by 12 bases, with 9 bases between. CDR1 and CDR2 from the germline V gene are SGDLS and YYNGEE. This CDR3 is 11 amino acids long. Variable domain in full (rest from reference TRBV9 and TRBJ1-2): DSGVTQTPKHLITATGQRVTLRCSPRSGDLSVYWYQQSLDQGLQFLIQYYNGEERAKGNILERFSAQQFPDLHSELNLSSLELGDSALYFCASSVGGEDTFGSGTRLTVV.

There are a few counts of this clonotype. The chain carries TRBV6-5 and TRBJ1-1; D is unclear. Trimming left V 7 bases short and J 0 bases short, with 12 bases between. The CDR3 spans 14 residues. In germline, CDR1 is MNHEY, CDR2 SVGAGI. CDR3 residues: CASTPGGLNTEAFF. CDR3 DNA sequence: TGTGCCAGCACCCCTGGAGGGCTGAACACTGAAGCTTTCTTT.

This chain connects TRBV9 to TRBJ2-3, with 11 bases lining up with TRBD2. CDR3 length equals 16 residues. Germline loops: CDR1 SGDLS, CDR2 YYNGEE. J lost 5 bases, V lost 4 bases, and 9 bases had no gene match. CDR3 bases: TGTGCCAGCAGCCTCACCCCTAGCGGGGGGAGAGATACGCAGTATTTT. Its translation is CASSLTPSGGRDTQYF.

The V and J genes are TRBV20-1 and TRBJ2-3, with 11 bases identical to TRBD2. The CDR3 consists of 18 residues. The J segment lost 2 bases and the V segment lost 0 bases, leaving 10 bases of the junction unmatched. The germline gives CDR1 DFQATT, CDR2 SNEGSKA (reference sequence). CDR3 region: CSARDTSGGVEYTDTQYF. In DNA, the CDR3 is TGCAGTGCTAGAGATACTAGCGGGGGTGTCGAGTACACAGATACGCAGTATTTT.

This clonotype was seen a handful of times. CDR3 in DNA: TGCGCCAGCAGCCAAGATACGGGGGCCGGCAATCAGCCCCAGCATTTT. It encodes CASSQDTGAGNQPQHF. The chain joins TRBV4-3 to TRBJ1-5; possibly TRBD1 for D (6 bases). Trimming left V 0 bases short and J 2 bases short, with 11 bases between. CDR1 is LGHNA and CDR2 is YSLEER in the germline V gene. The CDR3 has 16 amino acids.

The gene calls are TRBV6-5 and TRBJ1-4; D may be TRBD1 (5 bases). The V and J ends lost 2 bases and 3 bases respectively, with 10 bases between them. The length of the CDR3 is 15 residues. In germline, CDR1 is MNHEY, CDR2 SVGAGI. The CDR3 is CASSYGAGPNEKLFF. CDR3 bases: TGTGCCAGCAGTTACGGGGCAGGTCCTAATGAAAAACTGTTTTTT.

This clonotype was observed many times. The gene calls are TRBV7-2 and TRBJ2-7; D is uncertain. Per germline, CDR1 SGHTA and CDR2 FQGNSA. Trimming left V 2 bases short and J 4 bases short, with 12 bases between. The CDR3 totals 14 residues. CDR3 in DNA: TGTGCCAGCAGCTTAAGTCTGCCCGGATACGAGCAGTACTTC. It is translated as CASSLSLPGYEQYF.

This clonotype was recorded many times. CDR3 nucleotides: TGTGCCAGCAGCCGTTCGGGGGTCGCTTACAATGAGCAGTTCTTC. Amino acid sequence: CASSRSGVAYNEQFF. This chain connects TRBV7-8 to TRBJ2-1; possibly TRBD2 for D (6 bases). Germline assignment: CDR1 SGHVS and CDR2 FQNEAQ. CDR3 length: 15 amino acids. V lost 5 bases, J lost 4 bases, and 15 bases lay in between.

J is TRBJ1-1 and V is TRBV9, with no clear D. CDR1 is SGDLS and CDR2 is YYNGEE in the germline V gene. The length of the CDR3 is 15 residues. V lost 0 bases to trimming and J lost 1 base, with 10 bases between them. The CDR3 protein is CASSVGYRANTEAFF. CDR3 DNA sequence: TGTGCCAGCAGCGTAGGGTATAGAGCGAACACTGAAGCTTTCTTT.

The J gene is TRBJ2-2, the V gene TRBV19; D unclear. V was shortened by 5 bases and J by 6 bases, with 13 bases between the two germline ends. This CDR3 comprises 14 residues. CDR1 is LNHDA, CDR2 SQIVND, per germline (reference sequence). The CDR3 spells CASSSERWAGELFF. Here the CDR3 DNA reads TGTGCCAGTAGTTCTGAGCGCTGGGCCGGGGAGCTGTTTTTT.

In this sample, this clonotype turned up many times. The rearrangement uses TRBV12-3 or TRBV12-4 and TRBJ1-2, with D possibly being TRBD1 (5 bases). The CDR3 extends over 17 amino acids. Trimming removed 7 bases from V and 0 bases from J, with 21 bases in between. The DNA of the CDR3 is TGTGCCAGCACCCCTGAGGGCAGGGCCCCCCCTAACTATGGCTACACCTTC. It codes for CASTPEGRAPPNYGYTF.

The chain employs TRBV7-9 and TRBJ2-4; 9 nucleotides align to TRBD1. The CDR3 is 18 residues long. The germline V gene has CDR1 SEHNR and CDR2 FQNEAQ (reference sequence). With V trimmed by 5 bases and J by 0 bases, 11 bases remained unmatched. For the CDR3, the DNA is TGTGCCAGCAGCCCGGGACAGGGAAAGGGGATAGCCAAAAACATTCAGTACTTC. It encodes CASSPGQGKGIAKNIQYF. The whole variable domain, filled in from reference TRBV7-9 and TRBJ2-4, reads DTGVSQNPRHKITKRGQNVTFRCDPISEHNRLYWYRQTLGQGPEFLTYFQNEAQLEKSRLLSDRFSAERPKGSFSTLEIQRTEQGDSAMYLCASSPGQGKGIAKNIQYFGAGTRLSVL.